Following are 15 T cell receptor beta chains from one sample sequenced in a study of T cells in pancreatic ductal adenocarcinoma. Using immunoSEQ multiplex PCR, the repertoire was profiled, and TCRdb retains in-frame clones only, with some absent. The sample yields more than 8,500 clones, roughly 67% seen once. Surgery without prior neoadjuvant therapy was the treatment of the selected pancreatic ductal adenocarcinoma patients. Source material: pancreatic tumor tissue. All receptors come from a human donor with pancreatic ductal adenocarcinoma.

This clone was seen a few times. This chain links TRBV15 with TRBJ1-6; TRBD1 aligns across 9 bases. The CDR3 spans 16 residues. With 8 bases clipped from V and 7 bases from J, the junction kept 12 bases outside the gene matches. In germline, CDR1 is LNHNV, CDR2 YYDKDF (reference sequence). This chain's CDR3 is CATHEDRGSRNSPLHF. The CDR3 DNA reads as TGTGCCACCCATGAAGACAGGGGGTCTCGGAATTCACCCCTCCACTTT.

In its sample, this clone ranks as medium-sized. The V gene is TRBV5-5, the J gene TRBJ2-4; TRBD2 agrees at 10 bases. This CDR3 comprises 18 residues. Trimming took 0 bases from V and 1 from J; bases not matched to a gene: 7. Per germline, CDR1 SGHKS and CDR2 YYEKEE (reference sequence). DNA for the CDR3: TGTGCCAGCAGCTTGGAACTAGCGGGACCCTCTGCCAAAAACATTCAGTACTTC. This gives the protein CASSLELAGPSAKNIQYF.

This sequence joins TRBV29-1 and TRBJ1-1; 7 bases are a match to TRBD1. The trim removed 3 bases at V and 7 bases at J, leaving 8 bases unmatched. The CDR3 is 13 residues long. Per the germline V gene, CDR1 is SQVTM and CDR2 is ANQGSEA. The CDR3 sequence is CSVDKTGRGEAFF. CDR3 DNA sequence: TGCAGCGTTGACAAGACAGGGCGGGGTGAAGCTTTCTTT.

The chain uses TRBV2 and TRBJ2-7; perhaps TRBD2 as D (6 bases). The germline gives CDR1 SNHLY, CDR2 FYNNEI. The ends were cut back, 6 bases at V and 7 bases at J, with 16 bases in the middle. There are 13 residues in the CDR3. The CDR3, as DNA: TGTGCCAGCAGCCCCTGGAGGAGCGGGGAGCAGTACTTC. Translation: CASSPWRSGEQYF.

The chain has TRBV15 and TRBJ2-1, with TRBD2 matching over 11 bases. Trimming removed 1 base from V and 7 bases from J; junction bases left unmatched: 9. The germline V gene encodes CDR1 LNHNV and CDR2 YYDKDF (reference sequence). The CDR3 sequence is 17 residues long. The CDR3 DNA reads TGTGCCACCAGCAGAGGATTGACTAGCGGGGTCCCTAATGAGCAGTTCTTC. It is translated as CATSRGLTSGVPNEQFF.

This clone has just one count. This chain links TRBV21-1 with TRBJ1-4. TRBV21-1 is listed as a pseudogene. This CDR3 comprises 15 residues. The CDR3 DNA is TGTGCCAGCAGCATAGGGGGGGGCTCATTTGAAAAACTGTTTTTT. This codes for CASSIGGGSFEKLFF.

This sequence joins TRBV30 and TRBJ1-1; TRBD1 matches at 7 bases. Germline V lookup: CDR1 GTSNPN, CDR2 SVGIG (reference sequence). The CDR3 runs to 15 residues. V was clipped by 3 bases and J by 1 base; unmatched bases: 8. CDR3 nucleotides: TGTGCCTGGAGGGGATTGGACAGGTCGAACACTGAAGCTTTCTTT. Encoded protein: CAWRGLDRSNTEAFF.

V and J are TRBV9 and TRBJ1-3, with 7 bases matching TRBD1. Trimming at V came to 4 bases and at J to 2 bases, leaving 3 bases not matched to a gene. The CDR3 length is 14 residues. Germline CDR1 reads SGDLS; CDR2 reads YYNGEE. CDR3 region: CASSPQGTGNTIYF. The CDR3 nucleotides are TGTGCCAGCAGCCCACAGGGGACTGGAAACACCATATATTTT.

This rearrangement joins TRBV4-2 to TRBJ2-5, with 11 bases lining up with TRBD1. Germline values: CDR1 LGHNA, CDR2 YNFKEQ. V trimming: 1 base; J trimming: 5 bases; junction bases outside the gene matches: 6. The CDR3 runs to 16 residues. CDR3 nucleotide sequence: TGTGCCAGCAGCCAAGGCGGACAGGGGGCGTGGGAGACCCAGTACTTC. Translated: CASSQGGQGAWETQYF.

This clone came up once. This chain links TRBV11-2 with TRBJ2-5; 8 bases are shared with TRBD2. This CDR3 region has 15 residues. Germline CDR1 is SGHAT and CDR2 is FQNNGV. Unmatched junction bases numbered 10, after V lost 5 bases and J lost 5 bases. The CDR3 is CASSPSAGVGETQYF. Here the CDR3 DNA reads TGTGCCAGCAGCCCATCAGCGGGAGTCGGGGAGACCCAGTACTTC.

This clone is classed as medium-sized. This chain links TRBV28 with TRBJ1-2; D is uncertain. V was pared by 2 bases and J by 6 bases, with 10 bases between. The CDR3 is made up of 13 amino acids. CDR1 is MDHEN, CDR2 SYDVKM, per germline. CDR3 amino acids: CASSLRLGHGYTF. The CDR3 bases are TGTGCCAGCAGTTTACGTTTGGGCCATGGCTACACCTTC.

The chain uses TRBV27 and TRBJ2-1; weak D call: TRBD2 (5 bases). The CDR3 consists of 14 residues. Germline-derived CDR1 and CDR2 are MNHEY and SMNVEV (reference sequence). V was pared by 10 bases and J by 0 bases, with 13 bases between. CDR3 nucleotides: TGTGCCATGCCGGAGGAGTACTCCTACAATGAGCAGTTCTTC. It encodes CAMPEEYSYNEQFF.

The chain employs TRBV5-1 and TRBJ2-3, with 9 bases aligning to TRBD2. Germline values: CDR1 SGHRS, CDR2 YFSETQ. With V trimmed by 1 base and J by 6 bases, 9 bases remained unmatched. This CDR3 has 16 residues. The DNA for the CDR3 is TGCGCCAGCAGCTTGCCGTTGCGGGGGGGCCTCGATACGCAGTATTTT. This encodes CASSLPLRGGLDTQYF.

The chain combines TRBV11-1 with TRBJ1-5; no clear D. CDR1 and CDR2 (germline): SGHAT, FQDESV (reference sequence). V lost 3 bases, J lost 6 bases, and 9 bases lay in between. The CDR3 has 13 amino acids. In DNA form, the CDR3 reads TGTGCCAGCAGCTTGGCCCGCGGTCAGCCCCAGCATTTT. Its translation: CASSLARGQPQHF.

This clone was seen a handful of times. The V call is TRBV20-1, the J call TRBJ1-2; no definite D call. The CDR3 length is 11 residues. V was trimmed by 7 bases and J by 0 bases, leaving 6 bases between them. Germline-derived CDR1 and CDR2 are DFQATT and SNEGSKA (reference sequence). The CDR3 protein is CSGRTNYGYTF. The CDR3 coding sequence is TGCAGTGGCAGGACTAACTATGGCTACACCTTC.